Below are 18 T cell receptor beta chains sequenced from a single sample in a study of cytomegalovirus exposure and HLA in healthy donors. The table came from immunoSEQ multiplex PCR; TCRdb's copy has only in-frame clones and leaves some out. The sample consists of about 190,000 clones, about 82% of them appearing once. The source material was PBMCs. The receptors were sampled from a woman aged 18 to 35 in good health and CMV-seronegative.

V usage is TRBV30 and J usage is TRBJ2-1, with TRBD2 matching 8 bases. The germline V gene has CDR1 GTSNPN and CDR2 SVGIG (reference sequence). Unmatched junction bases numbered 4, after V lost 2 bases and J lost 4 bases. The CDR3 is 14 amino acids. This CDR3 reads CAWSKSGGYNEQFF. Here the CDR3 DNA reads TGTGCCTGGAGTAAGAGCGGGGGATACAATGAGCAGTTCTTC.

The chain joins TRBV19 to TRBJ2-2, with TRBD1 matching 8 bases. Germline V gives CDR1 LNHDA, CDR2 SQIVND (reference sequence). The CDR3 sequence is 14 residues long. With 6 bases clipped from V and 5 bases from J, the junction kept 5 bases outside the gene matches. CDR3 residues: CASSADRATGELFF. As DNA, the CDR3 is TGTGCCAGTAGCGCGGACAGGGCGACCGGGGAGCTGTTTTTT.

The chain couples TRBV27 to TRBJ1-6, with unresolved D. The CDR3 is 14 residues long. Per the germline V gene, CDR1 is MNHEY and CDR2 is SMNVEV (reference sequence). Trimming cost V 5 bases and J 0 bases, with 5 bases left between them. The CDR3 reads CASSGSSYNSPLHF. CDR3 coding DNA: TGTGCCAGCAGTGGGAGCTCCTATAATTCACCCCTCCACTTT.

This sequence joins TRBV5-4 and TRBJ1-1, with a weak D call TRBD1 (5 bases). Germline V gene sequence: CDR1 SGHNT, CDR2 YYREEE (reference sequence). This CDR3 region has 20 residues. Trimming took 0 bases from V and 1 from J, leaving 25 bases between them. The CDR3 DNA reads TGTGCCAGCAGCTTGGCGGATCCCATACTTATAGGACACCCGAACACTGAAGCTTTCTTT. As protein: CASSLADPILIGHPNTEAFF.

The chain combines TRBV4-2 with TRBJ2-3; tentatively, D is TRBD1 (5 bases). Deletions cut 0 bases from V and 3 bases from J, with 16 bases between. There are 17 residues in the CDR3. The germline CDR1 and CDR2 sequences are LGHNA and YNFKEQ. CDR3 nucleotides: TGTGCCAGCAGCCAAGATCGGGTGCAGGGCGATACAGATACGCAGTATTTT. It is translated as CASSQDRVQGDTDTQYF.

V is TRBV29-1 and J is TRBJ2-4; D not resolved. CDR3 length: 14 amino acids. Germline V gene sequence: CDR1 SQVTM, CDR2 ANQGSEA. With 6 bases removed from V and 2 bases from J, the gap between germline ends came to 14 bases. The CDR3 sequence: CSVTLPRTKNIQYF. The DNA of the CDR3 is TGCAGCGTCACCCTACCTAGGACCAAAAACATTCAGTACTTC.

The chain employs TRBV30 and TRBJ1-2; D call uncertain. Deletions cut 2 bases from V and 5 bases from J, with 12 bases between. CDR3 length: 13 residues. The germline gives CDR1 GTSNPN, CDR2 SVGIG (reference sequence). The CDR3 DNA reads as TGTGCCTGGAGTTCGCGCCCGGGGTATGGCTACACCTTC. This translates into CAWSSRPGYGYTF.

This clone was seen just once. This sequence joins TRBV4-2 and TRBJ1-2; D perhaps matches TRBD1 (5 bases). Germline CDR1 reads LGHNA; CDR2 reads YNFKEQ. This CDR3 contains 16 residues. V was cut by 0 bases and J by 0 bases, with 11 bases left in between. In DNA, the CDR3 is TGTGCCAGCAGCCAAGATCCGGACAATTCTAACTATGGCTACACCTTC. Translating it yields CASSQDPDNSNYGYTF.

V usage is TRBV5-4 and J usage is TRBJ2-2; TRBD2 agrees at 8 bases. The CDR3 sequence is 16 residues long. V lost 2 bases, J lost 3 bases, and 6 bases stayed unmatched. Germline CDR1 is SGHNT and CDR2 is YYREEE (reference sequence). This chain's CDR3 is CASSFKRERDTGELFF. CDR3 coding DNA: TGTGCCAGCAGCTTCAAGCGGGAGAGGGACACCGGGGAGCTGTTTTTT.

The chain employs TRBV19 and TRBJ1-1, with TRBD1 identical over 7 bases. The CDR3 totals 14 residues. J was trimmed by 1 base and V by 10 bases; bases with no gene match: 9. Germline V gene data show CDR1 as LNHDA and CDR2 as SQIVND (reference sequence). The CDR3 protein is CATKETGTNTEAFF. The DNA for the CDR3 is TGTGCCACCAAAGAGACAGGGACGAACACTGAAGCTTTCTTT. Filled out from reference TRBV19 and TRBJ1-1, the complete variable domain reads DGGITQSPKYLFRKEGQNVTLSCEQNLNHDAMYWYRQDPGQGLRLIYYSQIVNDFQKGDIAEGYSVSREKKESFPLTVTSAQKNPTAFYLCATKETGTNTEAFFGQGTRLTVV.

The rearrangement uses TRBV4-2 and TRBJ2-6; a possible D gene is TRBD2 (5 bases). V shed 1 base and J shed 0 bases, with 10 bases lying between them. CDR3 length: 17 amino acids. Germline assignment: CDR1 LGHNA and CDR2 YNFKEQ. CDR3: CASSQGAGDSGANVLTF. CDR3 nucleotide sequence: TGTGCCAGCAGCCAAGGGGCGGGTGACTCTGGGGCCAACGTCCTGACTTTC.

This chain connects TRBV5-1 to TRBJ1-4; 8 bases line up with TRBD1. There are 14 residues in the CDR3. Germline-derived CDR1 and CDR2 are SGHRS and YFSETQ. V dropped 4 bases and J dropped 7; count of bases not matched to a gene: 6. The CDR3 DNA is TGCGCCAGCAGCGGGGGGACAGGAGGTGAAAAACTGTTTTTT. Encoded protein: CASSGGTGGEKLFF.

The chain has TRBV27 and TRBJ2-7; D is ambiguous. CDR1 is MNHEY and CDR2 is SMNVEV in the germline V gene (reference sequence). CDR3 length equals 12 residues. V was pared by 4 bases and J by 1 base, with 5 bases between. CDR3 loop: CASSSHSYEQYF. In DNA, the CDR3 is TGTGCCAGCAGTTCCCATTCCTACGAGCAGTACTTC.

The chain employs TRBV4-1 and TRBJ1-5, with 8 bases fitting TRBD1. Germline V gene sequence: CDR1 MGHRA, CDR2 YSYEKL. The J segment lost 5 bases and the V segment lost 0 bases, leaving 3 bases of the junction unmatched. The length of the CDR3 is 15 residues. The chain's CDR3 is CASSQDGQGHQPQHF. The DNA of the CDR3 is TGCGCCAGCAGCCAAGATGGACAGGGTCATCAGCCCCAGCATTTT.

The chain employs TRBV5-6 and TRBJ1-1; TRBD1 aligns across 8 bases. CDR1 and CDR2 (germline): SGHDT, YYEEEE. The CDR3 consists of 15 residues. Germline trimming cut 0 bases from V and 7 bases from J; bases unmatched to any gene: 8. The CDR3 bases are TGTGCCAGCAGCTTGGGACAGGGGTACAATAGTGAAGCTTTCTTT. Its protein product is CASSLGQGYNSEAFF.

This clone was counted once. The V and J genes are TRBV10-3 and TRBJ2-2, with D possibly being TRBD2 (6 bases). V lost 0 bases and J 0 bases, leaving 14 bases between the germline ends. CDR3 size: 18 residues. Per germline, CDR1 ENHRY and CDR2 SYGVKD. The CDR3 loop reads CAISESKGRGANTGELFF. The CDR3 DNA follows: TGTGCCATCAGTGAGTCTAAGGGTCGCGGGGCGAACACCGGGGAGCTGTTTTTT.

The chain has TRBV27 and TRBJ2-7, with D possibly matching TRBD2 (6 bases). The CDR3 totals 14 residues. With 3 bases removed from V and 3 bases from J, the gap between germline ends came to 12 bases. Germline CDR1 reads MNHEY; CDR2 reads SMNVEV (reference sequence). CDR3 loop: CASSFAGLHYEQYF. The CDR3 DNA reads TGTGCCAGCAGTTTTGCGGGACTCCACTACGAGCAGTACTTC.

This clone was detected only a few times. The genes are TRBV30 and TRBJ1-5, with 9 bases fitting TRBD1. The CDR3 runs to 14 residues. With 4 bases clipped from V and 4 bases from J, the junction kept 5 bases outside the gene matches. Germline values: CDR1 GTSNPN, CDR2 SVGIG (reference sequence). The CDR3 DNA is TGTGCCTGGAACATGGGACAGGGAAATCAGCCCCAGCATTTT. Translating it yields CAWNMGQGNQPQHF.